Listed below are T cell receptor beta chains from one sample, sequenced in a study of blood T cell repertoires in COVID-19. The assay was immunoSEQ multiplex PCR, and TCRdb's table has in-frame clones only and misses some. Among 35,000 or so clones listed, 75% to 85% were seen once. Sequenced material: peripheral blood. All receptors derive from a woman aged 65 to 85 with acute or convalescent COVID-19. CDR3s include the opening cysteine and the closing phenylalanine or tryptophan. The D gene is left open where the match is weak. Part of the rows lack a size; the others show once, few, many or a class for expanded clones.

TRBJ2-3 TRBD2 once TRBV11-3 TGTGCCAGCTCCGGGACTAGCGGAGATACGCAGTATTTT CASSGTSGDTQYF
TRBJ2-4 - - TRBV27 TGTGCCAGCAGTTTCGGACTTAAAACCAAAAACATTCAGTACTTC CASSFGLKTKNIQYF
TRBJ2-5 - - TRBV27 TGTGCCAGCAGTCCGATTCAGGGATCCGGGACCCAGTACTTC CASSPIQGSGTQYF
TRBJ1-2 - once TRBV7-2 - CASSLIVGQGTEDTF
TRBJ2-2 - - TRBV7-2 TGTGCCAGCAGTCCTCCCCGGGGTTACACCGGGGAGCTGTTTTTT CASSPPRGYTGELFF
TRBJ2-5 - - TRBV9 TGTGCCAGCTCCCGGGGGGAGACCCAGTACTTC CASSRGETQYF
TRBJ2-7 TRBD1 once TRBV20-1 TGCAGTGCTAGTAGTGCGGCGAGGGGGCGATACGAGCAGTACTTC CSASSAARGRYEQYF
TRBJ2-5 - - TRBV6-5 TGTGCCAGCAGTCAGGACTGGGGACAAGAGACCCAGTACTTC CASSQDWGQETQYF
TRBJ2-1 - - TRBV2 TGTGCCAGCAGCGTTCGACTAGGCGATCGAACCGCCTACAATGAGCAGTTCTTC CASSVRLGDRTAYNEQFF
TRBJ2-5 TRBD1 - TRBV18 TGTGCCAGCTCACCACCAAGGGGGCCAGAGACCCAGTACTTC CASSPPRGPETQYF
TRBJ2-7 TRBD2 - TRBV7-2 TGTGCCAGCAGCTTACCCGCTAGCGGGAGCTACGAGCAGTACTTC CASSLPASGSYEQYF
TRBJ2-1 TRBD2 - TRBV25-1 TGTGCCAGCAGTGATACGCTAGCGGGAGGGCCAAATGAGCAGTTCTTC CASSDTLAGGPNEQFF
TRBJ1-2 - - TRBV5-5 TGTGCCAGCAGCCCAACGGGGGACTATGGCTACACCTTC CASSPTGDYGYTF
TRBJ2-5 - - TRBV9 TGTGCCAGCAGCGTAGGGTTAGTCGGGGTATTAGAGACCCAGTACTTC CASSVGLVGVLETQYF
TRBJ2-5 TRBD2 - TRBV5-1 TGCGCCAGCAGCTTGGGCGGGGGGCGAGAGACCCAGTACTTC CASSLGGGRETQYF
TRBJ2-3 TRBD1 - TRBV11-2 TGTGCCAGCAGTGGACAGGGGTCTAGCACAGATACGCAGTATTTT CASSGQGSSTDTQYF
TRBJ2-7 TRBD1 - TRBV11-2 TGTGCCAGCAGCCAACGACAGGGATCCTACGAGCAGTACTTC CASSQRQGSYEQYF
TRBJ2-5 TRBD1 - TRBV19 TGTGCCAGTAGTCGGGACAGGGGAGAGACCCAGTACTTC CASSRDRGETQYF
TRBJ1-1 TRBD1 - TRBV5-1 TGCGCCAGCAGCCCCCCGACAGGGTTAGACACTGAAGCTTTCTTT CASSPPTGLDTEAFF
TRBJ2-3 TRBD2 - TRBV9 TGTGCCAGCAGCCAAACCATAATTGGGACTAGCGAGGATACGCAGTATTTT CASSQTIIGTSEDTQYF
TRBJ2-7 - - TRBV14 TGTGCCAGCAGCCATGCTCGGGGAACCTACGAGCAGTACTTC CASSHARGTYEQYF
TRBJ2-6 - - TRBV6-5 TGTGCCAGCACAGTTATGGAGAGAGGGGCCAACGTCCTGACTTTC CASTVMERGANVLTF
TRBJ1-2 - - TRBV12-3/TRBV12-4 TGTGCCAGCAGTTTAGTACAGACCTATGGCTACACCTTC CASSLVQTYGYTF
TRBJ2-5 TRBD2 - TRBV5-1 TGCGCCAGCAGCTTGGTAGGGAGGGAAGAGACCCAGTACTTC CASSLVGREETQYF
TRBJ1-6 - once TRBV3-1/TRBV3-2 TGTGCCAGCAGCCCCACCCAGGGGCCGGTGAATAATTCACCCCTCCACTTT CASSPTQGPVNNSPLHF
TRBJ2-1 TRBD2 - TRBV4-1 TGCGCCAGCAGCCAAGGAGGCGGGAGTCGGAATGAGCAGTTCTTC CASSQGGGSRNEQFF
TRBJ1-2 - few TRBV27 TGTGCCAGCAGTTTAAGACCTACGGGGGGGCCGTACTATGGCTACACCTTC CASSLRPTGGPYYGYTF
TRBJ2-6 - - TRBV5-1 TGCGCCAGCAGCTTGGGACAGACCTCTGGGGCCAACGTCCTGACTTTC CASSLGQTSGANVLTF
TRBJ2-3 - once TRBV5-1 TGCGCCAGCAGCTTTTACGGGATTGCCACAGATACGCAGTATTTT CASSFYGIATDTQYF
TRBJ1-1 - - TRBV12-2 TGTGCAAGTCGCCCCCGGACAGAGGAAGCTTTCTTT CASRPRTEEAFF
TRBJ1-2 - few TRBV6-2/TRBV6-3 TGTGCCAGCAGTTACCAGGACAGTACTCTCTACACCTTC CASSYQDSTLYTF
TRBJ2-1 - - TRBV15 TGTGCCACCAGCAGAGACCAGATCTACAATGAGCAGTTCTTC CATSRDQIYNEQFF
TRBJ1-1 - - TRBV5-4 TGTGCCAGCAGCTCGGCGACAGGTATGAACACTGAAGCTTTCTTT CASSSATGMNTEAFF